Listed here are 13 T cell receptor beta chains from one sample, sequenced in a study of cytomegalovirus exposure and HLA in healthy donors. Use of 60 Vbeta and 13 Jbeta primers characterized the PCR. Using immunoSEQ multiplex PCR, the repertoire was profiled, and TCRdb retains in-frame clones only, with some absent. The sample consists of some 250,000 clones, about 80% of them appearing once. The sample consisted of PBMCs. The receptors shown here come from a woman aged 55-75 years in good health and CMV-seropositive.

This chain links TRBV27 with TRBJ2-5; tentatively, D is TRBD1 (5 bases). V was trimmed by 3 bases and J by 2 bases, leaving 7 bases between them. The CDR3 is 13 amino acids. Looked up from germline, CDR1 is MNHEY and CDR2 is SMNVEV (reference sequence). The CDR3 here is CASSFRVQETQYF. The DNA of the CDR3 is TGTGCCAGCAGTTTCAGGGTTCAAGAGACCCAGTACTTC.

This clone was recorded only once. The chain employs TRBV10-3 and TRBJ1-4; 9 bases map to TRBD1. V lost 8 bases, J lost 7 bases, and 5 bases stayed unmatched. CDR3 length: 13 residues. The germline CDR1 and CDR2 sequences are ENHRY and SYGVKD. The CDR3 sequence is CAISGQGREKLFF. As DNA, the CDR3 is TGTGCCATCTCGGGACAGGGACGTGAAAAACTGTTTTTT.

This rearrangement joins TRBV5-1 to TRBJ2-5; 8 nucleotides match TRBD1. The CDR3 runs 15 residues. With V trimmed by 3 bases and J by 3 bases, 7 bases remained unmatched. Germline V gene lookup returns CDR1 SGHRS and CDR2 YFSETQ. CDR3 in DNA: TGCGCCAGCAGCTACTCTGGGACAGGAGAAGAGACCCAGTACTTC. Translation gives CASSYSGTGEETQYF.

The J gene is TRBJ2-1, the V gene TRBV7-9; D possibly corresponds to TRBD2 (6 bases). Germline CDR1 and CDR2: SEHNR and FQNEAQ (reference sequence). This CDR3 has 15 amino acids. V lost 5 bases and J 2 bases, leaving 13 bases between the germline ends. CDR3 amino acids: CASSPDYDAYNEQFF. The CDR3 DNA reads TGTGCCAGCAGCCCGGACTATGACGCCTACAATGAGCAGTTCTTC.

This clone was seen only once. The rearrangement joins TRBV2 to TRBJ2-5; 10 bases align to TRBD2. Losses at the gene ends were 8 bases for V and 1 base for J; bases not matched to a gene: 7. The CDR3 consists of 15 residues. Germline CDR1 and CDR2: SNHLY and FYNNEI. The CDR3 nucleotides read TGTGCCAGCCAGACTAGCGGGCATTTCCAAGAGACCCAGTACTTC. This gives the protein CASQTSGHFQETQYF.

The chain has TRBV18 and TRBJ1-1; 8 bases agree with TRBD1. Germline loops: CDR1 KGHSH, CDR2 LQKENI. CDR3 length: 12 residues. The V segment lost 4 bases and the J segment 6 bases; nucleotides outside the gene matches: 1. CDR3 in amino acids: CASSLDRAEAFF. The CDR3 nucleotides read TGTGCCAGCTCACTGGACAGGGCTGAAGCTTTCTTT.

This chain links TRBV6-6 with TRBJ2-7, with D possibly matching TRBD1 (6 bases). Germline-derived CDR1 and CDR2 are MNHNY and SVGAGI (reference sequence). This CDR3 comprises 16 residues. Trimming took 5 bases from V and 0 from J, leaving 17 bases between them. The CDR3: CASSTGRTRASYEQYF. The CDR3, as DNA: TGTGCCAGCAGTACAGGGCGTACCAGGGCCTCCTACGAGCAGTACTTC.

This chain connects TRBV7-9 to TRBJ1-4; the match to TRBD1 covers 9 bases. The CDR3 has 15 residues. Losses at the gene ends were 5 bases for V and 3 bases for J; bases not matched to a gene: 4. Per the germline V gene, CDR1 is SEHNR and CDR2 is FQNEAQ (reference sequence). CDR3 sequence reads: CASSLRQGANEKLFF. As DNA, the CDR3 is TGTGCCAGCAGCCTCCGACAGGGGGCTAATGAAAAACTGTTTTTT.

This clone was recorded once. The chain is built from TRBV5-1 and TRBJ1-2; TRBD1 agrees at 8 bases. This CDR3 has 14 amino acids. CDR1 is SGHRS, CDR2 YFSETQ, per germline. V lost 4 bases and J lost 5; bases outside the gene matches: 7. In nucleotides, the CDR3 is TGCGCCAGCAGCCTACCGGACAGGGCGTATGGCTACACCTTC. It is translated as CASSLPDRAYGYTF.

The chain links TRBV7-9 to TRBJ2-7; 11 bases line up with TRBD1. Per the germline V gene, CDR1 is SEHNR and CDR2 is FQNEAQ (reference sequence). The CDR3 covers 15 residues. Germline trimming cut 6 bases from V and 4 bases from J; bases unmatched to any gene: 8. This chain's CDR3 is CASSAPGQGGYEQYF. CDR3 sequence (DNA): TGTGCCAGCAGTGCTCCGGGACAGGGGGGTTACGAGCAGTACTTC.

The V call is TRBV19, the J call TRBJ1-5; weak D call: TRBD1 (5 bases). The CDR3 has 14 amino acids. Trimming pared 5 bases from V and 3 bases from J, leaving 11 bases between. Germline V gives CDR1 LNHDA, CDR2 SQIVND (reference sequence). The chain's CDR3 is CASSRGDVNQPQHF. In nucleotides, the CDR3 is TGTGCCAGTAGTCGGGGGGATGTCAATCAGCCCCAGCATTTT. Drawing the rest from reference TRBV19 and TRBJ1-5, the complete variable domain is DGGITQSPKYLFRKEGQNVTLSCEQNLNHDAMYWYRQDPGQGLRLIYYSQIVNDFQKGDIAEGYSVSREKKESFPLTVTSAQKNPTAFYLCASSRGDVNQPQHFGDGTRLSIL.

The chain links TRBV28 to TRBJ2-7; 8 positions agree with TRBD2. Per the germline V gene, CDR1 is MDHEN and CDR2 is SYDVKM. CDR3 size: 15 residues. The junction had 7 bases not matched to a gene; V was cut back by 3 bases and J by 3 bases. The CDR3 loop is CASSFGLAGIYEQYF. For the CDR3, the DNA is TGTGCCAGCAGTTTTGGGCTAGCGGGTATCTACGAGCAGTACTTC. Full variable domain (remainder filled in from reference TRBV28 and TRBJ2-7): DVKVTQSSRYLVKRTGEKVFLECVQDMDHENMFWYRQDPGLGLRLIYFSYDVKMKEKGDIPEGYSVSREKKERFSLILESASTNQTSMYLCASSFGLAGIYEQYFGPGTRLTVT.

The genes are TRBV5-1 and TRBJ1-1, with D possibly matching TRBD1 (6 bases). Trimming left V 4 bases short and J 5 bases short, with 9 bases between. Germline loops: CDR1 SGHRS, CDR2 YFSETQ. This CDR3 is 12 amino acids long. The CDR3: CASSETGTEAFF. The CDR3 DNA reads TGCGCCAGCAGCGAGACAGGAACTGAAGCTTTCTTT.